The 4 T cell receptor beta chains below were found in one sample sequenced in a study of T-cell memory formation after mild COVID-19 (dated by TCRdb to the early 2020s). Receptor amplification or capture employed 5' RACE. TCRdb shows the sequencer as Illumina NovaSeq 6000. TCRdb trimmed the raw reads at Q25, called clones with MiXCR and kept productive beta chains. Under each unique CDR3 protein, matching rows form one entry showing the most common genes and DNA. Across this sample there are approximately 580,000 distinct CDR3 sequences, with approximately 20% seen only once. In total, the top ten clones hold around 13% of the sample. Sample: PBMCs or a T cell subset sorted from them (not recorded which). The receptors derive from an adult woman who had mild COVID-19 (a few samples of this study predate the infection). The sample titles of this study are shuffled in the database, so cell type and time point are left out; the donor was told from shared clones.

The CDR3 sequence: CASSVSGMDTEAFF. The CDR3 nucleotides read TGCGCCAGCAGCGTCTCAGGGATGGACACTGAAGCTTTCTTT. The chain recombines TRBV5-1 with TRBJ1-1, with D possibly TRBD1 on 5 matching bases. The V gene lost 4 bases and the J gene lost 3 bases, with 13 bases spanning the gap. Per germline, CDR1 SGHRS and CDR2 YFSETQ. CDR3 length equals 14 residues.

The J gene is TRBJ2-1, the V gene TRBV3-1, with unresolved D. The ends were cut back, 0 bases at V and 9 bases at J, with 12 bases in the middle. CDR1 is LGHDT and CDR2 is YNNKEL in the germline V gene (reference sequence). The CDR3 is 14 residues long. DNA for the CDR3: TGTGCCAGCAGCCAAGATCTATTTAGTAGTGAGCAGTTCTTC. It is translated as CASSQDLFSSEQFF.

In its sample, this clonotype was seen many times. The CDR3 loop is CASSLGNSITTNEKLFF. The CDR3 nucleotides read TGCGCCAGCAGCTTGGGTAACAGCATCACAACTAATGAAAAACTGTTTTTT. V usage is TRBV5-1 and J usage is TRBJ1-4; D is ambiguous. Germline V gives CDR1 SGHRS, CDR2 YFSETQ. V lost 0 bases and J lost 0, with 12 bases in between. There are 17 residues in the CDR3.

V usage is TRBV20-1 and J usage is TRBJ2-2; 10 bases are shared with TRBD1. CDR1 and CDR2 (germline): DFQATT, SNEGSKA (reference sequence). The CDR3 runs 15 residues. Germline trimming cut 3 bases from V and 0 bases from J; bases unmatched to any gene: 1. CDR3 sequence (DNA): TGCAGTGCTAGGGGGACAGGGGCGAACACCGGGGAGCTGTTTTTT. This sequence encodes CSARGTGANTGELFF.